The T cell receptor beta chain described here comes from a study of cytomegalovirus exposure and HLA in healthy donors. Some clones are missing from TCRdb's copy, which holds only in-frame ones; the method was immunoSEQ multiplex PCR. Of about 400,000 clones in the sample, around 86% were seen once. Germline V gene lookup returns CDR1 KGHSH and CDR2 LQKENI. This CDR3 region has 14 residues. Trimming shortened V by 1 base and J by 3 bases, and 6 bases separated the two germline ends. This TCR derives from a woman between 18 and 30 years old in good health and CMV-seronegative. Sequencing was done on a sample of PBMCs. The J gene is TRBJ1-4, the V gene TRBV18; D not resolved. CDR3 coding DNA: TGTGCCAGCTCACCACGGGCTTCTAATGAAAAACTGTTTTTT. This sequence encodes CASSPRASNEKLFF.